The 12 T cell receptor beta chains presented below share a single source sample, sequenced in a study of identifying expanded T cells in peripheral blood. Repertoires were generated with immunoSEQ multiplex PCR, while TCRdb's copy carries only in-frame clones and drops some. The repertoire holds 80,000 to 95,000 clones, with around 88% as singletons. Sequencing used blood. These receptors originate from a person aged 18 to 70 in good health.

The genes are TRBV19 and TRBJ2-3; D may match TRBD1 or TRBD2 (5 bases each). This CDR3 spans 14 amino acids. V lost 10 bases and J 6 bases, leaving 20 bases between the germline ends. CDR1 and CDR2 from the germline V gene are LNHDA and SQIVND (reference sequence). The CDR3 is CATTNPGRMDTQYF. Here the CDR3 DNA reads TGTGCCACTACAAACCCGGGGCGCATGGATACGCAGTATTTT.

This clone came up once. The CDR3 is CASSESGLSRNQPQHF. The CDR3 nucleotides are TGTGCCAGCAGTGAATCGGGACTTTCTCGCAATCAGCCCCAGCATTTT. This chain links TRBV6-1 with TRBJ1-5; weak D call: TRBD1 (5 bases). The CDR3 is made up of 16 amino acids. Trimming stripped 2 bases from V and 2 bases from J, with 13 bases between. Looked up from germline, CDR1 is MNHNS and CDR2 is SASEGT.

V and J are TRBV7-8 and TRBJ2-7, with 10 bases identical to TRBD1. V shed 5 bases and J 0 bases; nucleotides not matched to a gene: 4. Germline-derived CDR1 and CDR2 are SGHVS and FQNEAQ. CDR3 size: 15 residues. CDR3 in DNA: TGTGCCAGCAGCCCTCGACAGGGGGCCTCCTACGAGCAGTACTTC. Translating gives CASSPRQGASYEQYF.

This chain uses TRBV6-5 with TRBJ2-7, with TRBD2 matching over 12 bases. In germline, CDR1 is MNHEY, CDR2 SVGAGI. Germline trimming cut 0 bases from V and 6 bases from J; bases unmatched to any gene: 3. This CDR3 is 15 amino acids long. CDR3 sequence: CASSYSTSGSAEQYF. DNA of the CDR3: TGTGCCAGCAGTTACTCGACTAGCGGGAGTGCCGAGCAGTACTTC.

This rearrangement joins TRBV9 to TRBJ1-3, with 8 nucleotides matching TRBD1. Trimming at V came to 4 bases and at J to 2 bases, leaving 8 bases not matched to a gene. This CDR3 is 16 amino acids long. Per germline, CDR1 SGDLS and CDR2 YYNGEE. The CDR3: CASSFQQGGAGNTIYF. The CDR3 DNA follows: TGTGCCAGCAGCTTCCAACAGGGGGGCGCTGGAAACACCATATATTTT.

This clone has a single count. The chain employs TRBV4-3 and TRBJ2-1, with D tentatively TRBD2 (5 bases). The CDR3 sequence is 15 residues long. Trimming removed 1 base from V and 6 bases from J, with 13 bases in between. Germline V lookup: CDR1 LGHNA, CDR2 YSLEER. Here the CDR3 reads CASSQGAGMLNEQFF. Here the CDR3 DNA reads TGCGCCAGCAGCCAAGGTGCCGGGATGCTCAATGAGCAGTTCTTC.

The rearrangement joins TRBV2 to TRBJ1-1; D is perhaps TRBD1 (6 bases). CDR1 is SNHLY and CDR2 is FYNNEI in the germline V gene. The CDR3 consists of 15 residues. Trimming removed 4 bases at V and 0 bases at J, with 12 bases between. CDR3: CASSGNRELNTEAFF. In DNA, the CDR3 is TGTGCCAGCAGTGGGAACAGGGAATTGAACACTGAAGCTTTCTTT. Complete variable domain (other parts from reference TRBV2 and TRBJ1-1): EPEVTQTPSHQVTQMGQEVILRCVPISNHLYFYWYRQILGQKVEFLVSFYNNEISEKSEIFDDQFSVERPDGSNFTLKIRSTKLEDSAMYFCASSGNRELNTEAFFGQGTRLTVV.

The chain's CDR3 is CASSLGQVNTEAFF. DNA for the CDR3: TGTGCCAGCAGCTTGGGACAGGTGAACACTGAAGCTTTCTTT. The J gene is TRBJ1-1, the V gene TRBV5-4; D possibly corresponds to TRBD1 (6 bases). The CDR3 runs 14 residues. The V gene lost 0 bases and the J gene lost 0 bases, with 6 bases spanning the gap. In germline, CDR1 is SGHNT, CDR2 YYREEE (reference sequence).

V and J are TRBV7-9 and TRBJ2-7; D unclear. Germline V gene data show CDR1 as SEHNR and CDR2 as FQNEAQ (reference sequence). V lost 2 bases, J lost 5 bases, and 13 bases lay in between. The CDR3 loop spans 14 amino acids. The CDR3 loop is CASSLSLSFNEQYF. CDR3 DNA sequence: TGTGCCAGCAGCTTAAGTCTTAGTTTCAACGAGCAGTACTTC.

This clone was recorded a few times. V is TRBV5-6 and J is TRBJ1-2; 8 bases line up with TRBD1. Germline trimming cut 0 bases from V and 8 bases from J; bases unmatched to any gene: 3. CDR1 and CDR2 from the germline V gene are SGHDT and YYEEEE. This CDR3 is 13 amino acids long. The CDR3 coding sequence is TGTGCCAGCAGCTTGGACAGGGGGGAAGGCTACACCTTC. Translated, it gives CASSLDRGEGYTF.

The gene calls are TRBV5-5 and TRBJ2-3, with D hard to call. CDR3 length equals 15 residues. Trimming stripped 1 base from V and 0 bases from J, with 9 bases between. CDR1 and CDR2 from the germline V gene are SGHKS and YYEKEE (reference sequence). The CDR3 spells CASSLQVGSTDTQYF. The CDR3 nucleotides read TGTGCCAGCAGCTTGCAAGTGGGGAGCACAGATACGCAGTATTTT.

The V and J genes are TRBV5-4 and TRBJ1-1; D gene unclear. The V and J ends lost 4 bases and 0 bases respectively, with 13 bases between them. Germline CDR1 reads SGHNT; CDR2 reads YYREEE (reference sequence). The CDR3 is 15 residues long. CDR3 coding DNA: TGTGCCAGCAGCCCCAAAGGCGGTATGAACACTGAAGCTTTCTTT. Protein: CASSPKGGMNTEAFF.